The clone carrying this T cell receptor beta chain was seen only a few times. Its antigen is undetermined. Germline loops: CDR1 KGHSH, CDR2 LQKENI. Unmatched junction bases numbered 7, after V lost 6 bases and J lost 6 bases. The CDR3 loop spans 15 amino acids. This specimen comes from a study of T-cell memory formation after mild COVID-19. In the study overall: Clusters were largely donor specific.

Study-level findings and limits: CD4/CD8 balance characterized clones contracting day 15 to 85, and CD4+ skew characterized later expanders. CD4+ contracting clones lay mainly in CM and EM, CD8+ ones in EMRA. The appearance of some responding clones in pre-infection memory suggested that cross-reactive memory joined.

TCRdb fed the 5' RACE reads into MiXCR, producing one record per CDR3 protein. Of around 200,000 distinct CDR3 sequences listed, roughly 17% are singletons. The TCR comes from an adult woman who had mild COVID-19 (a few samples of this study predate the infection). Cell type and time point are not known. Input material: PBMCs or a T cell subset sorted from them (not recorded which). The chain carries TRBV18 and TRBJ2-7, with 14 positions matching TRBD2. The CDR3 DNA reads TGTGCCAGCTCCCCCGGGACTAGCGGGAGAGGCGAGCAGTACTTC. Translated, it gives CASSPGTSGRGEQYF.